The 14 T cell receptor beta chains below were found in one sample sequenced in a study of sequential checkpoint blockade in melanoma. Described treatment: randomized to nivolumab then ipilimumab (arm A) or the reverse (arm B). Produced via immunoSEQ multiplex PCR; TCRdb's table is partial and in-frame only. Of about 37,000 clones in the sample, roughly a third are singletons; the top ten hold about 1.5%. This specimen was tumor tissue (inferred from file names), taken from a patient given nivolumab and ipilimumab in sequence. These receptors originate from a human donor with melanoma.

The chain is built from TRBV6-8 and TRBJ1-2; D call uncertain. V was pared by 11 bases and J by 4 bases, with 14 bases between. The CDR3 spans 12 residues. Germline-derived CDR1 and CDR2 are MNHGY and SAAAGT. CDR3 residues: CARPDLSYGYTF. Written as DNA, the CDR3 is TGTGCCCGACCCGACCTGTCCTATGGCTACACCTTC.

In this sample, this clone turned up a few times. The V gene is TRBV11-3, the J gene TRBJ2-6, with TRBD2 matching over 9 bases. The CDR3 is 16 amino acids. CDR1 is SGHNT, CDR2 YENEEA, per germline. With 4 bases clipped from V and 2 bases from J, the junction kept 3 bases outside the gene matches. CDR3 protein: CASSSSGGPGANVLTF. In DNA, the CDR3 is TGTGCCAGCAGCTCCAGCGGGGGGCCTGGGGCCAACGTCCTGACTTTC.

The V call is TRBV11-3, the J call TRBJ2-7; the D gene is possibly TRBD1 (5 bases). The CDR3 totals 16 residues. Germline loops: CDR1 SGHNT, CDR2 YENEEA. V lost 0 bases and J lost 5, with 17 bases in between. CDR3 in DNA: TGTGCCAGCAGCTTAGAAAGAGCCACTCCAGGGCACGAGCAGTACTTC. Amino acids: CASSLERATPGHEQYF.

The chain combines TRBV30 with TRBJ2-7; D is perhaps TRBD1 (5 bases). Germline lookup yields CDR1 GTSNPN and CDR2 SVGIG (reference sequence). The CDR3 is 11 residues long. V lost 2 bases and J lost 5, with 7 bases in between. The CDR3 DNA is TGTGCCTGGAGTACAGGAGACGAGCAGTACTTC. This encodes CAWSTGDEQYF.

This clone has only a few counts. The V and J genes are TRBV11-3 and TRBJ2-2, with 7 bases fitting TRBD1. V was pared by 5 bases and J by 0 bases, with 6 bases of the junction left unmatched. The CDR3 length is 16 residues. Per the germline V gene, CDR1 is SGHNT and CDR2 is YENEEA. The CDR3 DNA sequence: TGTGCCAGCAGCCCGACCGGGACAGCGAACACCGGGGAGCTGTTTTTT. This encodes CASSPTGTANTGELFF.

This chain's CDR3 is CASSLMDRVRGYTF. Here the CDR3 DNA reads TGTGCCAGCTCACTTATGGACAGGGTTCGGGGCTACACCTTC. This chain connects TRBV18 to TRBJ1-2; 8 positions match TRBD1. CDR1 is KGHSH and CDR2 is LQKENI in the germline V gene. CDR3 length equals 14 residues. V gave up 4 bases and J gave up 8 bases; unmatched junction bases: 9.

CDR3 sequence: CAWSRDRDQPQHF. The CDR3, as DNA: TGTGCCTGGAGTCGGGACCGCGATCAGCCCCAGCATTTT. The chain joins TRBV30 to TRBJ1-5; a possible D gene is TRBD1 (5 bases). The V end lost 2 bases, the J end lost 5 bases, and 10 bases lay between the germline ends. This CDR3 is built from 13 residues. Germline V CDR1 and CDR2: GTSNPN, SVGIG (reference sequence).

This chain connects TRBV28 to TRBJ1-2, with D tentatively TRBD1 (5 bases). V shed 6 bases and J shed 2 bases, with 10 bases lying between them. There are 13 residues in the CDR3. Per the germline V gene, CDR1 is MDHEN and CDR2 is SYDVKM. The CDR3 loop is CASRGTKNYGYTF. The DNA for the CDR3 is TGTGCCAGCAGGGGGACGAAGAACTATGGCTACACCTTC.

The J gene is TRBJ2-7, the V gene TRBV5-1, with 8 bases that match TRBD2. Germline V gene lookup returns CDR1 SGHRS and CDR2 YFSETQ. The length of the CDR3 is 15 residues. V was clipped by 4 bases and J by 0 bases; unmatched bases: 6. CDR3 DNA sequence: TGCGCCAGCAGCGTTCAGCGGGGGAGCTCCTACGAGCAGTACTTC. Translating it yields CASSVQRGSSYEQYF.

The chain combines TRBV6-8 with TRBJ2-3; no definite D call. Trimming shortened V by 6 bases and J by 1 base, and 14 bases separated the two germline ends. Germline loops: CDR1 MNHGY, CDR2 SAAAGT. The length of the CDR3 is 15 residues. The CDR3 spells CASSPTLWGTDTQYF. In nucleotides, the CDR3 is TGTGCCAGCAGCCCCACCTTGTGGGGCACAGATACGCAGTATTTT.

This clone was recorded once. The chain couples TRBV19 to TRBJ1-3, with D possibly matching TRBD1 (6 bases). Trimming removed 5 bases at V and 0 bases at J, with 11 bases between. Germline CDR1 reads LNHDA; CDR2 reads SQIVND (reference sequence). The CDR3 consists of 15 residues. The CDR3 coding sequence is TGTGCCAGTAGTTGGAGGGGGATCTCTGGAAACACCATATATTTT. Protein: CASSWRGISGNTIYF.

The chain uses TRBV7-1 and TRBJ2-7; D gene unclear. TRBV7-1 counts as an open reading frame of uncertain function. This CDR3 has 13 residues. V lost 4 bases to trimming and J lost 0 bases, with 7 bases between them. CDR3 sequence (DNA): TGTGCCAGCAGCTTAGATCGCTCCTACGAGCAGTACTTC. Translating it yields CASSLDRSYEQYF.

This clone was seen only a few times. The J gene is TRBJ2-3, the V gene TRBV6-8; TRBD1 matches at 8 bases. The CDR3 loop spans 16 amino acids. Germline CDR1 is MNHGY and CDR2 is SAAAGT. J was trimmed by 4 bases and V by 7 bases; bases with no gene match: 13. CDR3 nucleotides: TGTGCCAGCAACCAAGCCGACAGGGGCCCACCAGATACGCAGTATTTT. Translating gives CASNQADRGPPDTQYF.

The rearrangement uses TRBV28 and TRBJ1-6, with D possibly being TRBD1 (6 bases). Trimming cost V 7 bases and J 9 bases, with 19 bases left between them. CDR3 length: 15 amino acids. The germline V gene encodes CDR1 MDHEN and CDR2 SYDVKM. CDR3 loop: CASTLSGTGFSPLHF. CDR3 in DNA: TGTGCCAGCACCCTTTCGGGAACAGGGTTTTCACCCCTCCACTTT.